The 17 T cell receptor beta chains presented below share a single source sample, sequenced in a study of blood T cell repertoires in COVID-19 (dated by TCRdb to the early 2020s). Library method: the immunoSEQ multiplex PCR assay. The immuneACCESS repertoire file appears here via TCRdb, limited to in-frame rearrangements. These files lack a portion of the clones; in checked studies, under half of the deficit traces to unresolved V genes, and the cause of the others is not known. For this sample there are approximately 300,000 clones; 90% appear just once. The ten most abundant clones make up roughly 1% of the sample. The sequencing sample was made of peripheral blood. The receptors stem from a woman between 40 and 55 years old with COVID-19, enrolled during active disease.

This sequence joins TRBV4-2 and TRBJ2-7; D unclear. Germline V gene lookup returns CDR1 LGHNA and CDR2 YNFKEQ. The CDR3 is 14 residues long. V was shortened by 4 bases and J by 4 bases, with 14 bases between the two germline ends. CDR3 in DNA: TGTGCCAGCAGCCCCAGTCCGCCGGGTTACGAGCAGTACTTC. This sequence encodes CASSPSPPGYEQYF.

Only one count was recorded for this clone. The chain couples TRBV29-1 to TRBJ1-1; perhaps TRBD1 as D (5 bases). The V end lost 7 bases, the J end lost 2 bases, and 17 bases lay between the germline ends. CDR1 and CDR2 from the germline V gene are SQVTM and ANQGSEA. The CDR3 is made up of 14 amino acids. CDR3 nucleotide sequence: TGCAGCGCCGACCGGGCGGGGGGTAACACTGAAGCTTTCTTT. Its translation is CSADRAGGNTEAFF.

CDR3 DNA: TGTGCCAGCAGTTACTTCGGGAGGGCCTCCGAGCAGTACTTC. Amino acids: CASSYFGRASEQYF. The chain joins TRBV6-5 to TRBJ2-7; 8 nucleotides match TRBD2. This CDR3 is built from 14 residues. With V trimmed by 1 base and J by 6 bases, 5 bases remained unmatched. Germline V gene lookup returns CDR1 MNHEY and CDR2 SVGAGI.

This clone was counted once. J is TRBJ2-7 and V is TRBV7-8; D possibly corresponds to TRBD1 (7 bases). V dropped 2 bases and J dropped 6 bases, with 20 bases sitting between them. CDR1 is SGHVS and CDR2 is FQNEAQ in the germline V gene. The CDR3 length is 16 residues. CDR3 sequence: CASSLPRQGGALEQYF. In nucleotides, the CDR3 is TGTGCCAGCAGCTTACCGAGACAGGGAGGTGCCCTCGAGCAGTACTTC.

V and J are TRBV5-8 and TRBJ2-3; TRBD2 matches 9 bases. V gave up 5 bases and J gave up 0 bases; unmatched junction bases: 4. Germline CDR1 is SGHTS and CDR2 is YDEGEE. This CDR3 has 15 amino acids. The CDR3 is CASRLSGGSTDTQYF. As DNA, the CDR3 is TGTGCCAGCAGACTTAGCGGGGGTAGCACAGATACGCAGTATTTT.

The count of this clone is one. CDR3 sequence: CASSYRSGGLAFF. As DNA, the CDR3 is TGTGCCAGCAGTTACCGGTCAGGGGGCTTGGCTTTCTTT. The V and J genes are TRBV6-5 and TRBJ1-1; 8 nucleotides align to TRBD1. CDR3 size: 13 residues. Germline V CDR1 and CDR2: MNHEY, SVGAGI. V lost 2 bases and J lost 11; bases outside the gene matches: 7.

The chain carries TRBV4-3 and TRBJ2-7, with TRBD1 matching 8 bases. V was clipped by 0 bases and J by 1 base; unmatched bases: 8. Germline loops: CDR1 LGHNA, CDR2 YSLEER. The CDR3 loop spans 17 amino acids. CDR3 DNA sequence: TGCGCCAGCAGCCAAGAACTAATGGGACAGGCATCCTACGAGCAGTACTTC. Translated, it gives CASSQELMGQASYEQYF.

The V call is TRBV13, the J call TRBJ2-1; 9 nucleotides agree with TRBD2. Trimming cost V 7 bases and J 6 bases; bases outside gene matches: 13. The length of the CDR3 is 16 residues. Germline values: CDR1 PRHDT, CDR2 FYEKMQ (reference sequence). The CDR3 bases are TGTGCCAGCACACCTCGTTTTAGCGGGAGTGTCAATGAGCAGTTCTTC. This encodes CASTPRFSGSVNEQFF. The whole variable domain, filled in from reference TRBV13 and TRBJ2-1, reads AAGVIQSPRHLIKEKRETATLKCYPIPRHDTVYWYQQGPGQDPQFLISFYEKMQSDKGSIPDRFSAQQFSDYHSELNMSSLELGDSALYFCASTPRFSGSVNEQFFGPGTRLTVL.

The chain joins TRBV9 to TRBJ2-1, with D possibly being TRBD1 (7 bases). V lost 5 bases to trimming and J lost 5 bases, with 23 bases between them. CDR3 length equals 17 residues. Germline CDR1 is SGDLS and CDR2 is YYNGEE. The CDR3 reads CASSGAGWGTDDNEQFF. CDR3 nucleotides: TGTGCCAGCAGTGGGGCGGGGTGGGGGACAGATGACAATGAGCAGTTCTTC. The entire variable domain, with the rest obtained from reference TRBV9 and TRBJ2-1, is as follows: DSGVTQTPKHLITATGQRVTLRCSPRSGDLSVYWYQQSLDQGLQFLIQYYNGEERAKGNILERFSAQQFPDLHSELNLSSLELGDSALYFCASSGAGWGTDDNEQFFGPGTRLTVL.

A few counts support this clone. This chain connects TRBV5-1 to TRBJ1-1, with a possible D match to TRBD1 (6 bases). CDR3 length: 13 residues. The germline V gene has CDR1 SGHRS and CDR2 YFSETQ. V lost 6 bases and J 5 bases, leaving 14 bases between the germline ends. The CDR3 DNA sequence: TGCGCCAGCACCAGGGGAGAGGGAACTGAAGCTTTCTTT. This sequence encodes CASTRGEGTEAFF.

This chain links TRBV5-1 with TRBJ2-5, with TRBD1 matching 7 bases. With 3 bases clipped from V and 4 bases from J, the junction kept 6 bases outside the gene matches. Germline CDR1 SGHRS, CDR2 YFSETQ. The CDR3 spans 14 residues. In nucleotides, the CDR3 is TGCGCCAGCAGCTACGACAGGGTGGGAGAGACCCAGTACTTC. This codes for CASSYDRVGETQYF.

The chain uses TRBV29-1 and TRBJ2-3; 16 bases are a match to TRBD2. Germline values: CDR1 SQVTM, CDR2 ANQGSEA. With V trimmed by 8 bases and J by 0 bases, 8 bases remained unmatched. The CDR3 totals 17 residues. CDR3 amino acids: CSTSGLAGGTSTDTQYF. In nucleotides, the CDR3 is TGCAGCACCTCGGGACTAGCGGGGGGGACTAGCACAGATACGCAGTATTTT.

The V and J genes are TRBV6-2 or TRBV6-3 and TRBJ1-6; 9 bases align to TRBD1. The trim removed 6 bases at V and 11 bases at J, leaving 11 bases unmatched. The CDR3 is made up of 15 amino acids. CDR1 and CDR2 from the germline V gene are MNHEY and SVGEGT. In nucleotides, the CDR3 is TGTGCCAGCAGCCCACCACCTCGACAGGGGGCACCCCTCCACTTT. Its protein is CASSPPPRQGAPLHF.

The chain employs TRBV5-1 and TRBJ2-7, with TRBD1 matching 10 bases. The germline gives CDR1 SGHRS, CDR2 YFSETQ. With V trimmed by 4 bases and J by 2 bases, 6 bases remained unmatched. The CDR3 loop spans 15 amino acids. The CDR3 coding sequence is TGCGCCAGCAGCCCTCGACAGGGGGCGACCTACGAGCAGTACTTC. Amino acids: CASSPRQGATYEQYF.

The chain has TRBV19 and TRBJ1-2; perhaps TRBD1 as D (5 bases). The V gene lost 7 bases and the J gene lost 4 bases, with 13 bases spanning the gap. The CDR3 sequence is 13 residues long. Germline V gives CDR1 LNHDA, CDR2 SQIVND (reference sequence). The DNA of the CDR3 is TGTGCCAGTACGGACACCTTCACCTATGGCTACACCTTC. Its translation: CASTDTFTYGYTF.

The CDR3 coding sequence is TGTGCCAGCCTACCGATAACCTCTGGGGCCAACGTCCTGACTTTC. Its protein product is CASLPITSGANVLTF. This chain joins TRBV27 and TRBJ2-6, with D unclear. V dropped 8 bases and J dropped 0 bases, with 11 bases sitting between them. Germline CDR1 and CDR2: MNHEY and SMNVEV (reference sequence). The CDR3 covers 15 residues.

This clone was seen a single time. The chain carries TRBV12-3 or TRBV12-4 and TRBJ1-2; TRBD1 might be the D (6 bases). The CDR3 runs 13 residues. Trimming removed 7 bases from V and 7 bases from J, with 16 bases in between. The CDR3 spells CASNNAGERGYTF. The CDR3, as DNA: TGTGCCAGCAACAATGCAGGGGAGCGTGGCTACACCTTC.